This TCR beta chain was captured in a study of shared clonotypes between healthy human individuals. Per the original methods: ImmunoSEQ sequences covered only the junction and lacked quality scores; filtering therefore differed. Generated by immunoSEQ multiplex PCR, the TCRdb table keeps only in-frame clones and is missing some. From that table come the V and J calls and clone size; the DNA was used to work out D and trimming. Of about 480,000 clones in the sample, around 79% were seen once. Per the germline V gene, CDR1 is SQVTM and CDR2 is ANQGSEA. V was shortened by 5 bases and J by 5 bases, with 10 bases between the two germline ends. The CDR3 covers 11 residues.

The sequence was collected from a woman between 40 and 50 years old in good health. Some clones in this sample may be carry-over from other donors' samples. Sequences were obtained from PBMCs. The V and J genes are TRBV29-1 and TRBJ2-7; tentative D call: TRBD1 (6 bases). The CDR3 DNA reads TGCAGCGTTACAGGGTTCGACGAGCAGTACTTC. This sequence encodes CSVTGFDEQYF.